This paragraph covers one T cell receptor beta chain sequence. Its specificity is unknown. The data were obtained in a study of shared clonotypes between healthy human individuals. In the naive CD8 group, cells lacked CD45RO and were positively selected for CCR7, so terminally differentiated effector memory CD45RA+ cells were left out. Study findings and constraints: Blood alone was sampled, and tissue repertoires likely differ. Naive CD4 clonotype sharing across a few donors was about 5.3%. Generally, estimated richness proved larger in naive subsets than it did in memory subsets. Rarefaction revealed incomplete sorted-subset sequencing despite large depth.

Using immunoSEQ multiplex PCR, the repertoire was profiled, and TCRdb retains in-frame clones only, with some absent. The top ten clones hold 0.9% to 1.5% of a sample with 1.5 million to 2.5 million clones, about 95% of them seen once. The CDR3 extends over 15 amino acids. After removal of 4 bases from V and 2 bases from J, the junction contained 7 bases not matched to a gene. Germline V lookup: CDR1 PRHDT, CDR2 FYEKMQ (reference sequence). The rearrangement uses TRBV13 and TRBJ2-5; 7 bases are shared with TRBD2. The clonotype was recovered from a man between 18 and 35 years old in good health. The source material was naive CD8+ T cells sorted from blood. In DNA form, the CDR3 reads TGTGCCAGCAGCTCCGGGGGGACCATACAAGAGACCCAGTACTTC. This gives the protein CASSSGGTIQETQYF.